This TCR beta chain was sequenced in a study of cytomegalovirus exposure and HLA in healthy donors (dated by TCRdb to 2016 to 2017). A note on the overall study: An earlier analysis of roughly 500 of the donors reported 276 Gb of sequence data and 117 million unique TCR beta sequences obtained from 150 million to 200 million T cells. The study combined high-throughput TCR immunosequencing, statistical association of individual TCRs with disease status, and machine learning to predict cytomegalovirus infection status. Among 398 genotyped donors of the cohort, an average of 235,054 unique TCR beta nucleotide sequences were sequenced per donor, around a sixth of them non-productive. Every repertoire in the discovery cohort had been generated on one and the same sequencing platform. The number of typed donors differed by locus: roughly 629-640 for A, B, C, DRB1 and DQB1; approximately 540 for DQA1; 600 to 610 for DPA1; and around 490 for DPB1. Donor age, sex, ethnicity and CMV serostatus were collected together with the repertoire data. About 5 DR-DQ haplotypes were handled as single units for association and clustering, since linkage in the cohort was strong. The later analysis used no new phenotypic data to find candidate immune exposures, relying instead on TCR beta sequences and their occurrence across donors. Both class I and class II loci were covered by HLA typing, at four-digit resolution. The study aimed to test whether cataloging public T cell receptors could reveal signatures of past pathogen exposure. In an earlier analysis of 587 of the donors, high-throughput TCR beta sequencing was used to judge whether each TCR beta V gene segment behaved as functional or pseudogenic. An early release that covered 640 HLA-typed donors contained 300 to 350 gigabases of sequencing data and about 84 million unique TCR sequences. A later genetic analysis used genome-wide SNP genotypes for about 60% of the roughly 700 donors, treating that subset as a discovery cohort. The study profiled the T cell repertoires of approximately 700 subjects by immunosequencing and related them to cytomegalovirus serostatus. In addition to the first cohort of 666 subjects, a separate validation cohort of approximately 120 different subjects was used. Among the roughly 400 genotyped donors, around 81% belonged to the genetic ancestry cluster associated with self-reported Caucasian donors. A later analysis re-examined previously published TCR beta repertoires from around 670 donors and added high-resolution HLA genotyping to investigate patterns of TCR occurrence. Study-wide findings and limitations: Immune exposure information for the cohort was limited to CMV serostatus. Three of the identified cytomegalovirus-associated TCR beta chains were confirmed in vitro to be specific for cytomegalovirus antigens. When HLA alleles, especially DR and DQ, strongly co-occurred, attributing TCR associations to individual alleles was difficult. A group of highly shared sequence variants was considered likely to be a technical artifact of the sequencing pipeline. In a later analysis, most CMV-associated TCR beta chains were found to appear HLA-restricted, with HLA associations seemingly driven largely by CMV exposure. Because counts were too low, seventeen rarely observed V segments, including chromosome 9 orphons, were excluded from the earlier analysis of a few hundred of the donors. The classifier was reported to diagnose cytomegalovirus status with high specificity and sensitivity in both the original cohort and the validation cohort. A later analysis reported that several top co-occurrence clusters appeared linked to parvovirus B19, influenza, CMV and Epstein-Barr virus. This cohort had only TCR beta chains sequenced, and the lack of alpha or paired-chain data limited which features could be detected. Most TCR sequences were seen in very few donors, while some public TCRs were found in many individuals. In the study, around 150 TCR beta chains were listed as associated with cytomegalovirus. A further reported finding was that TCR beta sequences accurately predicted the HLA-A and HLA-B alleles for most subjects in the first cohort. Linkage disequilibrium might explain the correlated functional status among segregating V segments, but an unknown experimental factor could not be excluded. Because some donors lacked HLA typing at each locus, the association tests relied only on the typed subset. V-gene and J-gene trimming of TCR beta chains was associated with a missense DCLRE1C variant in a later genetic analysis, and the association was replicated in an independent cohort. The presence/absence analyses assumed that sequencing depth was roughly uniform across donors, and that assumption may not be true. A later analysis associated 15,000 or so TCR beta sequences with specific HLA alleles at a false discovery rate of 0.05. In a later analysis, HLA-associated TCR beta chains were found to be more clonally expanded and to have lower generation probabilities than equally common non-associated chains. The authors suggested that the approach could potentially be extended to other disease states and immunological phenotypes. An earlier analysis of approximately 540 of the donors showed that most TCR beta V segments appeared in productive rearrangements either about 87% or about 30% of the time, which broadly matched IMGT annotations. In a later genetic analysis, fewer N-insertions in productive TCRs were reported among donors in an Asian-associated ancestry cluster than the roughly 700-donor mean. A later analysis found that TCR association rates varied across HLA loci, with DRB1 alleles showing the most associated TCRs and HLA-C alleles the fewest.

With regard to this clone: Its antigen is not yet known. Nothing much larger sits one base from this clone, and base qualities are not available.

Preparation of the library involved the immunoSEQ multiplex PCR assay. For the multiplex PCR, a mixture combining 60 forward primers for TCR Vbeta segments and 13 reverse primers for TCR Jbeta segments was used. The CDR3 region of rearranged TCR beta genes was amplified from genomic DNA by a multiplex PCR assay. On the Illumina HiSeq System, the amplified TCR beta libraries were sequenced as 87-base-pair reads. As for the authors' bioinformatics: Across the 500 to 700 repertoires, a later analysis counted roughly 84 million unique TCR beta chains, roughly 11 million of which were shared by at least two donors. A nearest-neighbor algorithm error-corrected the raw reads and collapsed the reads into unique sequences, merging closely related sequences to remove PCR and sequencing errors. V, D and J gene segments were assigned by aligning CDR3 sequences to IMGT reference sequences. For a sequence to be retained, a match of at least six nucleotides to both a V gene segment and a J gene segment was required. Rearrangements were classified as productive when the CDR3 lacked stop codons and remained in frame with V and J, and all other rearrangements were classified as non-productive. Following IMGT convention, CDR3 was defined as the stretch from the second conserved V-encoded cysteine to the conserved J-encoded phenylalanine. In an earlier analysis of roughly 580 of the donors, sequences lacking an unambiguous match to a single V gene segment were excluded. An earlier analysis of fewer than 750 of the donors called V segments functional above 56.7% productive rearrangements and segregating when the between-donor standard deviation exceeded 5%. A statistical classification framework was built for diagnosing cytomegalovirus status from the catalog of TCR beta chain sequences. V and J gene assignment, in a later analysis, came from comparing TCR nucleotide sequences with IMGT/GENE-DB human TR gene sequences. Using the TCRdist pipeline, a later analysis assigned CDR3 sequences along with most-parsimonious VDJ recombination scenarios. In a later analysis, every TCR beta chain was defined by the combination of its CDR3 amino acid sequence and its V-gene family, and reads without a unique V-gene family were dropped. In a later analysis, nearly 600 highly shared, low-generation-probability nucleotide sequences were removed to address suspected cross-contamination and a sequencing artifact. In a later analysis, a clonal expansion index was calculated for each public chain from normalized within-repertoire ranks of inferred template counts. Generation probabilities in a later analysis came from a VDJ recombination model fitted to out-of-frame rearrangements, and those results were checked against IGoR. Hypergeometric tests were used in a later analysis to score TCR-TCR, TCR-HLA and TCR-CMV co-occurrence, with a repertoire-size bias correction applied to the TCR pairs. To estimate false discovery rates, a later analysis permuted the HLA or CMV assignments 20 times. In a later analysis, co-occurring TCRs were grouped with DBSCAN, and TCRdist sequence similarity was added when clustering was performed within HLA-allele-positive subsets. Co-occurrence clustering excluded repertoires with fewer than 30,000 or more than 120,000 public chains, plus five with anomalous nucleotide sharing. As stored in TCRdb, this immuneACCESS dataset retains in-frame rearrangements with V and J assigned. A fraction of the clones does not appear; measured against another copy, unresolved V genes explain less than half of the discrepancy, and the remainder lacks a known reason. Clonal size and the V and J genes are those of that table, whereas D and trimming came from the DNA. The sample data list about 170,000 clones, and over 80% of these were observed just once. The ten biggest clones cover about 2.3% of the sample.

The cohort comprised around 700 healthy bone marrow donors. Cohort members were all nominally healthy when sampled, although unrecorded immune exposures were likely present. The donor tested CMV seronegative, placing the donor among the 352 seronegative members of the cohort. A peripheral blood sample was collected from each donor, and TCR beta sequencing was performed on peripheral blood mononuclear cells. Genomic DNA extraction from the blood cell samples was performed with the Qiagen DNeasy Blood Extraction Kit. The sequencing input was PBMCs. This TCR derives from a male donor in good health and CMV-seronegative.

The nucleotide sequence reads as follows: TGTGCCAGCAGCATCGGACAGGGACCCGACCTGAGGTATAATTCACCCCTCCACTTT. Translation gives CASSIGQGPDLRYNSPLHF. The rearrangement joined TRBV7-2 to TRBJ1-6; the junction holds 8 bases that match TRBD1. The junction shows trimming of 5 bases on V and 4 bases on J, and the gene matches do not reach 16 bases of it. The cysteine opens and the phenylalanine closes a CDR3 of 19 amino acids. Only the CDR3 DNA stays, 57 bases, in frame from base 1. The germline V gene specifies SGHTA as CDR1 and FQGNSA as CDR2.